The rows below give T cell receptor beta chains drawn from one sample of a study of T cell responses to AZD1222 COVID-19 vaccine. Generated by immunoSEQ multiplex PCR, the TCRdb table keeps only in-frame clones and is missing some. The data contain tens of thousands of clones, about nine tenths of them singletons. Source: peripheral blood, taken on day 0 of AZD1222 vaccination. The receptors originated from an adult in good health. CDR3s include the opening cysteine and the closing phenylalanine or tryptophan. The D gene is left open where the match is weak. Clone sizes are given selectively: once, few, many, or a class where the clone is expanded.

NA	TRBJ2-1	NA	TRBV5-1	CASSRDDSSYNEQFF	TGCGCCAGCAGCCGGGACGACAGCTCCTACAATGAGCAGTTCTTC
NA	TRBJ2-7	TRBD1	TRBV6-5	CASIRTGGSYEQYF	TGTGCCAGCATTCGGACAGGCGGCTCCTACGAGCAGTACTTC
NA	TRBJ2-7	NA	TRBV11-2	CASSNYEQYF	TGTGCCAGCAGCAACTACGAGCAGTACTTC
NA	TRBJ1-1	NA	TRBV12-3/TRBV12-4	CASSLRSAEAFF	TGTGCCAGCAGTTTGAGGTCAGCCGAAGCTTTCTTT
NA	TRBJ1-4	TRBD1	TRBV16	CASSQSEGTGTEKLFF	TGTGCCAGCAGCCAATCGGAAGGGACAGGGACTGAAAAACTGTTTTTT
NA	TRBJ2-3	NA	TRBV10-3	CAISESLPGSGDTQYF	TGTGCCATCAGTGAGTCGTTGCCGGGGAGTGGGGATACGCAGTATTTT
NA	TRBJ2-2	TRBD1	TRBV5-1	CASSLEGAGTGELFF	TGCGCCAGCAGCTTGGAGGGGGCGGGCACCGGGGAGCTGTTTTTT
NA	TRBJ1-1	NA	TRBV30	CAWSHVGTEAFF	TGTGCCTGGAGCCATGTGGGCACTGAAGCTTTCTTT
NA	TRBJ2-2	NA	TRBV6-2/TRBV6-3	CASSYADYTGELFF	TGTGCCAGCAGTTACGCAGATTACACCGGGGAGCTGTTTTTT
NA	TRBJ2-3	TRBD1	TRBV23-1	CASSPPAADRVTDTQYF	TGCGCCAGCAGTCCCCCGGCAGCGGACAGGGTCACAGATACGCAGTATTTT
NA	TRBJ2-3	TRBD1	TRBV6-1	CASSEATGGRSAQYF	TGTGCCAGCAGTGAAGCGACAGGGGGCCGGTCGGCGCAGTATTTT
NA	TRBJ1-2	TRBD1	TRBV7-8	CASSLARTGIVGGYTF	TGTGCCAGCAGCTTAGCGCGGACAGGGATCGTCGGGGGCTACACCTTC
NA	TRBJ2-3	NA	TRBV2	CASTTQYF	TGTGCCAGTACGACGCAGTATTTT
NA	TRBJ2-7	TRBD1	TRBV9	CASSVAQSPGQGVYEQYF	TGTGCCAGCAGCGTAGCGCAGTCTCCGGGACAGGGAGTCTACGAGCAGTACTTC
once	TRBJ1-3	TRBD1	TRBV3-1/TRBV3-2	CASSQLDRAGNTIYF	TGTGCCAGCAGTCAATTAGACAGGGCTGGAAACACCATATATTTT
NA	TRBJ2-5	NA	TRBV6-5	CASNTQGQETQYF	TGTGCCAGCAATACGCAAGGCCAAGAGACCCAGTACTTC
NA	TRBJ2-3	NA	TRBV6-5	CASSQTGALTDTQYF	TGTGCCAGCAGTCAAACCGGGGCGTTGACAGATACGCAGTATTTT
NA	TRBJ1-3	NA	TRBV28	CASSDWELGNTIYF	TGTGCCAGCAGTGATTGGGAATTGGGAAACACCATATATTTT
NA	TRBJ1-2	TRBD1	TRBV19	CASDETGTGNYGYTF	TGTGCCAGTGATGAAACCGGGACAGGGAACTATGGCTACACCTTC
NA	TRBJ2-1	TRBD1	TRBV29-1	CSVRDRGLHNEQFF	TGCAGCGTGAGGGACAGGGGGCTCCACAATGAGCAGTTCTTC